This TCR beta chain was profiled in a study of blood T cell repertoires in COVID-19 (dated by TCRdb to 2018 to 2021). About the full investigation: Samples covering the acute and convalescent phases of COVID-19 were provided by collaborators in the United States, Italy and Spain. The material from the prospective study consisted of cDNA or gDNA derived from T cells, B-cell-depleted T cells, or PBMCs. Subjects who had been exposed to COVID-19, were actively infected with it, or had recovered from it provided the deeply sampled blood TCRbeta repertoires that made up the dataset. The repertoires were made available in a free public database intended to serve as a resource for research on the immune response to SARS-CoV-2. Samples were obtained from the ongoing ImmuneRACE study (first 160 participants) and from over 1,000 subjects provided by 6 global collaborators. Sample metadata almost always included a de-identified subject ID, COVID-19 status, age in years and sex. HLA class I and class II types, where available, came from metadata supplied by the sample provider rather than from assay-based typing. Study-wide conclusions, independent of this receptor: Clinical and demographic metadata were provided uncurated, with the amount varying by source and participant.

Whole blood was collected in K2EDTA tubes by collaborating institutions according to the institutions' own protocols. Collaborator samples were shipped for TCRbeta analysis as frozen whole blood, isolated PBMCs, or DNA extracted from either sample type. Notes on this clone: Its antigen is still unknown. No much larger clonotype is one base removed from it; base qualities were not supplied.

The CDR3 contains 18 residues, cysteine and phenylalanine counted. Just CDR3 DNA is preserved here, 54 bases in frame from base 1. The germline V gene (reference sequence) gives CDR1 as LNHDA and CDR2 as SQIVND. V is cut back by 6 bases and J by 5 bases, with 14 bases in the junction unmatched. TCRbeta CDR3 regions were amplified from genomic DNA using the immunoSEQ Assay, a bias-controlled multiplex PCR. On the authors' methods: The number of nucleated cells in each sample was estimated from the amplification of reference gene primers within the assay. To quantify the absolute abundance of each unique TCRbeta CDR3 rearrangement, sequence reads were collapsed and filtered. Productive Simpson clonality was computed per sample as the square root of Simpson's diversity index over productive rearrangements. Entries here come from immuneACCESS through TCRdb and include only in-frame sequences with V and J called. Some clones fail to appear in such tables; in the studies checked, an unresolved V gene covers under half of the shortfall, and the cause of the remainder is unknown. V, J and clone size derive from that table, while D and trimming were established from the DNA sequence. The sample table contains around 70,000 clones; only one count was recorded for 80% of them. Of the sample, about a tenth is held by the ten largest clones.

This sequence uses TRBV19 and TRBJ2-1, with 12 middle bases fitting TRBD1. Sequenced material: peripheral blood. The TCR comes from a human donor in a cohort sampled during active COVID-19. The DNA sequence reads TGTGCCAGTAGGCCGGGACAGGGGGCCTTCCAAGGAGACAATGAGCAGTTCTTC. Its translation is CASRPGQGAFQGDNEQFF.